This T cell receptor (beta chain) comes out of a study of shared clonotypes between healthy human individuals. Sequencing was performed with immunoSEQ multiplex PCR; in TCRdb, only in-frame clones are kept and a portion is missing. The sample holds around 1.4 million clones, roughly 98.5% seen once. The trim removed 4 bases at V and 1 base at J, leaving 7 bases unmatched. This CDR3 region has 17 residues. Germline V CDR1 and CDR2: SGHNT, YYREEE (reference sequence). The chain employs TRBV5-4 and TRBJ2-2; TRBD2 matches at 10 bases. This TCR derives from a man aged 30 to 45 in good health. Sequencing was performed on naive CD4+ T cells sorted from blood. Sample subset: CD45RA+ positively selected. In DNA, the CDR3 is TGTGCCAGCAGCGGACCGGGACTAGCGATGAACACCGGGGAGCTGTTTTTT. Its protein product is CASSGPGLAMNTGELFF. The full variable domain, its missing parts supplied by reference TRBV5-4 and TRBJ2-2, is ETGVTQSPTHLIKTRGQQVTLRCSSQSGHNTVSWYQQALGQGPQFIFQYYREEENGRGNFPPRFSGLQFPNYSSELNVNALELDDSALYLCASSGPGLAMNTGELFFGEGSRLTVL.